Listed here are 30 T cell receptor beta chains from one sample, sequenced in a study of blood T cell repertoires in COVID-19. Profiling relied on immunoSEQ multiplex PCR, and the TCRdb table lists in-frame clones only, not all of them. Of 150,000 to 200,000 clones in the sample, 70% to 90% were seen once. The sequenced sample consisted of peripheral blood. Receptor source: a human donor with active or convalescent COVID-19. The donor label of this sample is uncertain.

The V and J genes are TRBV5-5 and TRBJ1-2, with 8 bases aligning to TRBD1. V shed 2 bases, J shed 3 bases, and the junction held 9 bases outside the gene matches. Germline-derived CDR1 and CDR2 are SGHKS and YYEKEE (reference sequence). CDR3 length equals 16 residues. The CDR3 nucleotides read TGTGCCAGCAGCTTTACTGCAGGACAGGGCCACTATGGCTACACCTTC. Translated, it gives CASSFTAGQGHYGYTF. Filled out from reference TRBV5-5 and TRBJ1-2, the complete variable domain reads DAGVTQSPTHLIKTRGQQVTLRCSPISGHKSVSWYQQVLGQGPQFIFQYYEKEERGRGNFPDRFSARQFPNYSSELNVNALLLGDSALYLCASSFTAGQGHYGYTFGSGTRLTVV.

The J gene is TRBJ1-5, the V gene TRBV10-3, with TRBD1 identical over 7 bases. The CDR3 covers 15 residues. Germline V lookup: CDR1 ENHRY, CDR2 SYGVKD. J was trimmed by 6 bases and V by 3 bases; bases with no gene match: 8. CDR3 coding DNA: TGTGCCATCAGTGACCGACAGGGTGCGATTCAGCCCCAGCATTTT. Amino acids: CAISDRQGAIQPQHF.

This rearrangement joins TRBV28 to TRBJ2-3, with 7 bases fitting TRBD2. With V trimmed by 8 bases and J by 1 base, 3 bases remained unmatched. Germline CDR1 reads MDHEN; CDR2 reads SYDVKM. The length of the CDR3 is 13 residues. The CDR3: CASVGGGTDTQYF. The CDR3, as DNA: TGTGCCAGCGTTGGGGGGGGCACAGATACGCAGTATTTT.

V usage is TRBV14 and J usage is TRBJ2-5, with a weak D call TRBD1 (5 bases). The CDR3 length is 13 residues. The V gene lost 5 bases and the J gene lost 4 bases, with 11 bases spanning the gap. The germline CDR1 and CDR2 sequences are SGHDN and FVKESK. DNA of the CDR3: TGTGCCAGCAGCTCAGGGTTTCGAGAGACCCAGTACTTC. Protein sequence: CASSSGFRETQYF.

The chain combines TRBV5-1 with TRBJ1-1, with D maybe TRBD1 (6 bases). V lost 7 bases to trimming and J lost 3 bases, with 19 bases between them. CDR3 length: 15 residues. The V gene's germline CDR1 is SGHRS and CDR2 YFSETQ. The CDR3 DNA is TGCGCCAGCTTCCCCGACGCCCGGACAGACACTGAAGCTTTCTTT. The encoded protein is CASFPDARTDTEAFF.

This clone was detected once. As DNA, the CDR3 is TGCAGCGTTGTAACCGGGACACTGAACACCGGGGAGCTGTTTTTT. Its protein product is CSVVTGTLNTGELFF. This chain connects TRBV29-1 to TRBJ2-2, with a tentative D call TRBD1 (6 bases). The length of the CDR3 is 15 residues. Germline V gene sequence: CDR1 SQVTM, CDR2 ANQGSEA. V lost 4 bases to trimming and J lost 1 base, with 13 bases between them.

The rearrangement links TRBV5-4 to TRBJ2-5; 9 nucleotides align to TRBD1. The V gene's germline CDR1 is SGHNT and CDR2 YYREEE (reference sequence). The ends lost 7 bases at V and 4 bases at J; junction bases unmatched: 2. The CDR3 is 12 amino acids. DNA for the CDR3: TGTGCCAGCGGGACAGGGTTAGAGACCCAGTACTTC. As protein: CASGTGLETQYF. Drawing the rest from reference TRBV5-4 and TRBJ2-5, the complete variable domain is ETGVTQSPTHLIKTRGQQVTLRCSSQSGHNTVSWYQQALGQGPQFIFQYYREEENGRGNFPPRFSGLQFPNYSSELNVNALELDDSALYLCASGTGLETQYFGPGTRLLVL.

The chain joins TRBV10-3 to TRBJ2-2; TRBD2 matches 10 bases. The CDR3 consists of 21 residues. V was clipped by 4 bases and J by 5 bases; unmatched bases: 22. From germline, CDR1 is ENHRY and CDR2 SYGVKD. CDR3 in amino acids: CAISAGGSSGSRPWVTGELFF. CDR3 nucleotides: TGTGCCATCAGTGCGGGCGGTTCTAGCGGGAGTCGGCCCTGGGTTACCGGGGAGCTGTTTTTT.

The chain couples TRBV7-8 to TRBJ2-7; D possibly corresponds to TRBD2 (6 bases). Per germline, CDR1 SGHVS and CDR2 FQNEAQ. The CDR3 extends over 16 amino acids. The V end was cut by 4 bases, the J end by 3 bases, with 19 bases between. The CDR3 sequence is CASSSRNSGGGYEQYF. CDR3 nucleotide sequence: TGTGCCAGCAGCTCCCGGAATAGCGGTGGGGGCTACGAGCAGTACTTC.

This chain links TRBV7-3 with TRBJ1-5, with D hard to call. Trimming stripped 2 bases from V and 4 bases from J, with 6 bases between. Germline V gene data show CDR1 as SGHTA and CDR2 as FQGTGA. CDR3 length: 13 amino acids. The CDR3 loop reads CASSLGPNQPQHF. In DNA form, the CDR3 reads TGTGCCAGCAGCTTAGGCCCAAATCAGCCCCAGCATTTT.

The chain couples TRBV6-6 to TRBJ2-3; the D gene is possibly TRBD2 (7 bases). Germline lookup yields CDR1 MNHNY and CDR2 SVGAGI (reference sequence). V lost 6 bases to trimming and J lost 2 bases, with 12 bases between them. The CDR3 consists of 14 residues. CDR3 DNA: TGTGCCAGCAGGTGGGGGGGGCCCACAGATACGCAGTATTTT. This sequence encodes CASRWGGPTDTQYF.

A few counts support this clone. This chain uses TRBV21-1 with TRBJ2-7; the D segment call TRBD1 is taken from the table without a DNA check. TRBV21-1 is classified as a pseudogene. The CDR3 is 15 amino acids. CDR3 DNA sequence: TGTGCCAGCAGCAAAAGGGGCCAGGTTTCCTACGAGCAGTACTTC. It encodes CASSKRGQVSYEQYF.

The CDR3 region is CASSSWQNGQNIQYF. CDR3 DNA: TGTGCCAGCAGTTCGTGGCAGAATGGCCAAAACATTCAGTACTTC. V is TRBV27 and J is TRBJ2-4; D not certain. This CDR3 has 15 amino acids. Germline-derived CDR1 and CDR2 are MNHEY and SMNVEV (reference sequence). V was shortened by 4 bases and J by 5 bases, with 15 bases between the two germline ends.

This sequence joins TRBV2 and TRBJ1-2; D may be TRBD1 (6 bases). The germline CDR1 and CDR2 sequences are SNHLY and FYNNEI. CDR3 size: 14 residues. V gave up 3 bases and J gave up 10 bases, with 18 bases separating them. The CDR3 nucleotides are TGTGCCAGCAGTGAGTCTGAGGCAGGGGACGTCTACACCTTC. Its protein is CASSESEAGDVYTF.

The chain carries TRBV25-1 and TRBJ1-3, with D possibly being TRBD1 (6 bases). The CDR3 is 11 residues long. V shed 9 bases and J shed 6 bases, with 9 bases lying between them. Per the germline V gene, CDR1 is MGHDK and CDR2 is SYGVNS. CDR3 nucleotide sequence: TGTGCCAGTGGACAGCTAAACACCATATATTTT. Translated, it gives CASGQLNTIYF.

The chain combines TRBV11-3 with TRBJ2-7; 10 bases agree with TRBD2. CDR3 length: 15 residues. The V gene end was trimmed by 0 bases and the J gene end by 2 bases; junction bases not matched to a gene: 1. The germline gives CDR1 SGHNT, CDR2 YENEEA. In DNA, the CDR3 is TGTGCCAGCAGCTTAGAGAGCGGGGGGGCCTACGAGCAGTACTTC. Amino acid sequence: CASSLESGGAYEQYF. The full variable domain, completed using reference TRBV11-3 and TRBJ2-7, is EAGVVQSPRYKIIEKKQPVAFWCNPISGHNTLYWYLQNLGQGPELLIRYENEEAVDDSQLPKDRFSAERLKGVDSTLKIQPAELGDSAVYLCASSLESGGAYEQYFGPGTRLTVT.

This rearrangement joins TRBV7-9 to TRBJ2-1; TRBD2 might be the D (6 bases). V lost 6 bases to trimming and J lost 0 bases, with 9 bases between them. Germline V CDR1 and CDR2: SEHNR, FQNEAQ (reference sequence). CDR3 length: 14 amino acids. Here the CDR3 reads CASSLTSSYNEQFF. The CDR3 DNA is TGTGCCAGCAGTCTGACTAGCTCCTACAATGAGCAGTTCTTC.

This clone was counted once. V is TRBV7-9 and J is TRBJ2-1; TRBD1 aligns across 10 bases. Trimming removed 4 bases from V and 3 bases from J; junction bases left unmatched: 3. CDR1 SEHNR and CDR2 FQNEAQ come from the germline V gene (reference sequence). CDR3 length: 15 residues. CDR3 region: CASSSTGGFYNEQFF. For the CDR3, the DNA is TGTGCCAGCAGCTCGACAGGGGGCTTCTACAATGAGCAGTTCTTC.

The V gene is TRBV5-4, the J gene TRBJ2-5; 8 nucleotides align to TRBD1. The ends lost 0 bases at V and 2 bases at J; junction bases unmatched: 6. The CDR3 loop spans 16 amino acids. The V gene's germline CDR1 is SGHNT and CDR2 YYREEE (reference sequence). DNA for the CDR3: TGTGCCAGCAGCTTGGGCACAGGGGGTCGACAAGAGACCCAGTACTTC. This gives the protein CASSLGTGGRQETQYF. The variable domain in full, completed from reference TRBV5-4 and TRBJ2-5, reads ETGVTQSPTHLIKTRGQQVTLRCSSQSGHNTVSWYQQALGQGPQFIFQYYREEENGRGNFPPRFSGLQFPNYSSELNVNALELDDSALYLCASSLGTGGRQETQYFGPGTRLLVL.

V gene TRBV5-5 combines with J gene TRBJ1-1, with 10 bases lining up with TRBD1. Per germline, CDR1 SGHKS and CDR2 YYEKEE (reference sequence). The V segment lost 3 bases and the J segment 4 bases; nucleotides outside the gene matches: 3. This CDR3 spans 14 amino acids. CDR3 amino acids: CASSWDRGSTEAFF. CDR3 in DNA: TGTGCCAGCAGCTGGGACAGGGGTAGCACTGAAGCTTTCTTT.

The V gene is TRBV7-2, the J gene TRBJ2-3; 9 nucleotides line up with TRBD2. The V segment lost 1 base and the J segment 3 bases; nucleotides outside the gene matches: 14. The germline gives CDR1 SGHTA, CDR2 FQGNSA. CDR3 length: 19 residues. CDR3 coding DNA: TGTGCCAGCAGCTTAGAAACCCCGGCGGGGGGGCCGTTGACAGATACGCAGTATTTT. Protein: CASSLETPAGGPLTDTQYF.

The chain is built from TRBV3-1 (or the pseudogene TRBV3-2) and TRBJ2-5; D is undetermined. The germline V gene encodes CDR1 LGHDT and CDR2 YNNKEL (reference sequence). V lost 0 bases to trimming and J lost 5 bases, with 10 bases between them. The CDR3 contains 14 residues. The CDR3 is CASSQEPTDETQYF. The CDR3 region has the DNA TGTGCCAGCAGCCAAGAGCCTACCGATGAGACCCAGTACTTC.

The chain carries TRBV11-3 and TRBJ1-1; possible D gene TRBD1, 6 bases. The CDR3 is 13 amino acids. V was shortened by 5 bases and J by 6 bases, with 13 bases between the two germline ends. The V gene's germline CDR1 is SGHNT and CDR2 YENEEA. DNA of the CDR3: TGTGCCAGCAGCCCGGGGGGGGCCTCTGAAGCTTTCTTT. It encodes CASSPGGASEAFF.

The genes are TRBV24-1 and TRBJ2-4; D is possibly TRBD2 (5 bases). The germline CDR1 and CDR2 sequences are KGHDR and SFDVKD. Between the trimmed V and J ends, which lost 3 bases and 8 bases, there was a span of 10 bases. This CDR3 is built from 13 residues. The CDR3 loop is CATSDGGTDIQYF. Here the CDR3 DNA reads TGTGCCACCAGTGATGGAGGTACGGACATTCAGTACTTC.

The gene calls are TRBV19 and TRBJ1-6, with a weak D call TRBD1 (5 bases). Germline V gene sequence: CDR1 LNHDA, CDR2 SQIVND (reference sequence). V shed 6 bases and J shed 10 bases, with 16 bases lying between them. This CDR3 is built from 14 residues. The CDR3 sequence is CASSGHQLNSPLHF. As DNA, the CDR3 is TGTGCCAGTAGCGGACACCAACTGAACTCACCCCTCCACTTT.

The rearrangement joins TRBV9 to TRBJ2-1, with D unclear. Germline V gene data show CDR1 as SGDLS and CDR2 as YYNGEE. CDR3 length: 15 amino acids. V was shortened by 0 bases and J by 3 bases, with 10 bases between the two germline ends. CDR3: CASSVGGAIYNEQFF. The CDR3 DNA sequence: TGTGCCAGCAGCGTAGGCGGAGCAATCTACAATGAGCAGTTCTTC.

CDR3 residues: CASSRRGDQPQHF. CDR3 DNA: TGTGCCAGCAGCCGCCGCGGGGATCAGCCCCAGCATTTT. The rearrangement joins TRBV11-3 to TRBJ1-5; D is ambiguous. Germline values: CDR1 SGHNT, CDR2 YENEEA. This CDR3 has 13 residues. V shed 5 bases and J shed 5 bases, with 10 bases lying between them.

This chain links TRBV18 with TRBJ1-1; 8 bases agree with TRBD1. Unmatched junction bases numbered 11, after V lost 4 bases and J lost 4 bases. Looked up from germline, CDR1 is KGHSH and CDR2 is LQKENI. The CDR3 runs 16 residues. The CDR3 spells CASSQIPSGGRTEAFF. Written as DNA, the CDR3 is TGTGCCAGCTCACAGATCCCCTCAGGGGGCCGCACTGAAGCTTTCTTT.

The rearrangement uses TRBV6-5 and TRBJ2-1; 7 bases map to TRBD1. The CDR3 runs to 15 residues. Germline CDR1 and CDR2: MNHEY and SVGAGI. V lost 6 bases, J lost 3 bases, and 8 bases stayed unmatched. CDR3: CASRGPTGLYNEQFF. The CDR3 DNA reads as TGTGCCAGCAGGGGACCGACAGGGCTCTACAATGAGCAGTTCTTC.

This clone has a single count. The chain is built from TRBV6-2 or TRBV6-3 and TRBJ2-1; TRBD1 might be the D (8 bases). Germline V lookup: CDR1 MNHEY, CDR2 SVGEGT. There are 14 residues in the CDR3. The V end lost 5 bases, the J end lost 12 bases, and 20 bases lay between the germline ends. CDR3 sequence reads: CASSQSDREGRQFF. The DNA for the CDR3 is TGTGCCAGCAGTCAATCGGACAGGGAGGGTCGGCAGTTCTTC.